This T cell receptor (beta chain) was documented in a study of T-cell reconstitution after alpha-beta-depleted transplantation in children. Study-level results: By one year post-transplant, T-cell counts and diversity largely arose from T cells that were newly produced.

Preparation of the TCRbeta library involved a method that used unique molecular identifiers. TCRdb reanalysed the PCR reads using MiXCR and keeps one entry per CDR3 protein. Of some 300,000 distinct CDR3 sequences listed, roughly 8.2% were seen once; the top ten hold around 10%. This CDR3 spans 16 amino acids. The germline V gene has CDR1 SGHRS and CDR2 YFSETQ. The ends were cut back, 2 bases at V and 2 bases at J, with 13 bases in the middle. This clonotype was picked up a small number of times. What it recognizes is unknown. V and J are TRBV5-1 and TRBJ2-2; D is uncertain. The receptor was isolated from a female patient aged 2-9 years who had a stem cell transplant for Fanconi anemia, so the T cells may come from the graft donor. Here the sequenced sample was peripheral blood, taken 360 days after TCRalphabeta/CD19-depleted stem cell transplant. CDR3 in amino acids: CASSFRPSINTGELFF. CDR3 coding DNA: TGCGCCAGCAGCTTCCGTCCTTCCATTAACACCGGGGAGCTGTTTTTT.